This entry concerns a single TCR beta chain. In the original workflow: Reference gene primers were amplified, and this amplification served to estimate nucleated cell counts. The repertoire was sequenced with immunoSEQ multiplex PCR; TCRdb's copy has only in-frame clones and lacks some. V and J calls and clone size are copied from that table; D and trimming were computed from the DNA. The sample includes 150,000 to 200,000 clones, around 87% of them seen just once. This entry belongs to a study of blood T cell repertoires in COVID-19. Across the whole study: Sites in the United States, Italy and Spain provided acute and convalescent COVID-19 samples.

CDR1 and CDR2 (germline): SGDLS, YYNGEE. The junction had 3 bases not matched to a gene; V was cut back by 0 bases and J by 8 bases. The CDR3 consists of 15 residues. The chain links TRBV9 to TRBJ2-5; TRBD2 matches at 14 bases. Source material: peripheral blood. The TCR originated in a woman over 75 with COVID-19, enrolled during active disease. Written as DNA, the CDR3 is TGTGCCAGCAGCGTAGAGGGACTAGCGGGAGAAACCCAGTACTTC. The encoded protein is CASSVEGLAGETQYF.